One and the same sample provided the 3 T cell receptor beta chains below, sequenced in a study of CD8+ T cells in alopecia areata (dated by TCRdb to 2017 to 2018). The library relied on the immunoSEQ multiplex PCR assay. To provide template for TCR sequencing, every sample had RNA extracted and reverse transcribed into cDNA. In its TCRdb copy, this immuneACCESS table keeps in-frame sequences only and misses some clones. Where compared with another copy, unresolved V genes explain less than half of these, and the others have no known cause. The sample table contains about 180,000 clones; only one count was recorded for 50% to 75% of them. More than 15% of the sample belongs to the ten largest clones. The sample's treatment or condition label is to be understood as: oral pan-JAK inhibitor, 5-10 mg twice daily. Material: CD4+ T cells sorted from blood, obtained at approximately week 56, from a patient treated with tofacitinib. The receptor source for this set is a human donor with alopecia areata.

This clone was seen a handful of times. V is TRBV11-2 and J is TRBJ2-7, with 9 positions matching TRBD1. Germline CDR1 reads SGHAT; CDR2 reads FQNNGV. The ends lost 7 bases at V and 3 bases at J; junction bases unmatched: 10. The CDR3 contains 15 residues. CDR3 protein: CASTNFRTGDYEQYF. The CDR3 nucleotides read TGTGCCAGCACTAATTTCCGGACAGGGGACTACGAGCAGTACTTC.

This chain connects TRBV4-2 to TRBJ2-3, with TRBD1 as a possible D gene (5 bases). The CDR3 is 16 amino acids. The V gene's germline CDR1 is LGHNA and CDR2 YNFKEQ. V lost 0 bases and J lost 2, with 12 bases in between. In DNA, the CDR3 is TGTGCCAGCAGCCAAGAACAGGCCATAAACACAGATACGCAGTATTTT. Residues: CASSQEQAINTDTQYF.

The gene calls are TRBV11-2 and TRBJ2-1; 8 nucleotides line up with TRBD2. V was clipped by 5 bases and J by 6 bases; unmatched bases: 12. The CDR3 length is 16 residues. Germline lookup yields CDR1 SGHAT and CDR2 FQNNGV. The CDR3 spells CASSAITGGHTNEQFF. In nucleotides, the CDR3 is TGTGCCAGCAGCGCTATTACGGGGGGGCACACCAATGAGCAGTTCTTC.